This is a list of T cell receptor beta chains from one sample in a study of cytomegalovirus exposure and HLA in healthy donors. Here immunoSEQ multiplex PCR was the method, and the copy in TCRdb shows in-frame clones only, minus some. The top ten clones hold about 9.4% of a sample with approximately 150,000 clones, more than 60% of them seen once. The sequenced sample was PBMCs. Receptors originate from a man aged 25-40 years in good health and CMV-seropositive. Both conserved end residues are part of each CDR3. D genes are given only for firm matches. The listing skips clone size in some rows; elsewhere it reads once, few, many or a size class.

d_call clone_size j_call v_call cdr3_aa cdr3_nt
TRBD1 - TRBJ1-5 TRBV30 CAWRGTGGQPQHF TGTGCCTGGAGGGGGACAGGGGGACAGCCCCAGCATTTT
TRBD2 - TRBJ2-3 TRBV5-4 CASSLASGSTDTQYF TGTGCCAGCAGCTTGGCTAGCGGGAGCACAGATACGCAGTATTTT
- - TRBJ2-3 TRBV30 CAWRAGGDTQYF TGTGCCTGGAGGGCAGGAGGGGATACGCAGTATTTT
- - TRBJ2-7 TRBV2 CASTAARDEQYF TGTGCCAGCACGGCAGCCAGGGACGAGCAGTACTTC
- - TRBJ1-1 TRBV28 CASSVQGNTEAFF TGTGCCAGCAGTGTACAGGGGAACACTGAAGCTTTCTTT
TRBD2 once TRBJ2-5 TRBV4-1 CASSQMLAGEGETQYF TGCGCCAGCAGCCAAATGCTAGCGGGAGAGGGCGAGACCCAGTACTTC
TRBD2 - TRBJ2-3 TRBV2 CASSASGQKDTQYF TGTGCCAGCAGTGCTAGCGGGCAAAAAGATACGCAGTATTTT
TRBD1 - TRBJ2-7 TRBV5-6 CASSLEQGAQQYF TGTGCCAGCAGCTTGGAGCAGGGGGCACAGCAGTACTTC
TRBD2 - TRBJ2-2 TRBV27 CASSLRLAGGSGELFF TGTGCCAGCAGTTTGCGACTAGCGGGAGGTAGCGGGGAGCTGTTTTTT
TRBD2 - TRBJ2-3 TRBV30 CAWSVASGSTDTQYF TGTGCCTGGAGTGTGGCTAGCGGGAGTACAGATACGCAGTATTTT
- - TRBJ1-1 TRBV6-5 CAVRMVGVSGPEAFF TGTGCCGTCCGGATGGTTGGTGTATCAGGTCCTGAAGCTTTCTTT
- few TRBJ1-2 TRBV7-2 CASSLRQGGYTF TGTGCCAGCAGCTTACGGCAGGGAGGCTACACCTTC
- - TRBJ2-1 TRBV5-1 CASSLARQNEQFF TGCGCCAGCAGCTTGGCGCGGCAGAATGAGCAGTTCTTC
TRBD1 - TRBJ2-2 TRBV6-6 CASSYSRQGVTGELFF TGTGCCAGCAGTTATTCTAGACAGGGTGTCACCGGGGAGCTGTTTTTT
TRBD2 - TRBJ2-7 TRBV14 CASSQDRASGSHEQYF TGTGCCAGCAGCCAAGATCGGGCTAGCGGGAGCCACGAGCAGTACTTC
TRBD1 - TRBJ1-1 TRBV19 CASCDRGGTEAFF TGTGCCAGTTGCGACAGGGGGGGCACTGAAGCTTTCTTT
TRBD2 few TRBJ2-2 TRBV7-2 CASSLTSGSAGELFF TGTGCCAGCAGCTTAACTAGCGGGAGCGCCGGGGAGCTGTTTTTT
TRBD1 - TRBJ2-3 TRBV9 CASSARQGSTDTQYF TGTGCCAGCAGCGCCCGACAGGGCAGCACAGATACGCAGTATTTT
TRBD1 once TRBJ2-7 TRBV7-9 CSSSRTGDEQYF TGTTCCAGCAGCAGAACAGGGGACGAGCAGTACTTC
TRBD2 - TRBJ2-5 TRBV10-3 CAISDWSGRVAETQYF TGTGCCATCAGTGATTGGAGCGGGAGGGTTGCAGAGACCCAGTACTTC
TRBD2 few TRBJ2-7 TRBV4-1 CASSQVLSSGITFEQYF TGCGCCAGCAGCCAAGTTCTGTCTAGCGGGATAACTTTCGAGCAGTACTTC
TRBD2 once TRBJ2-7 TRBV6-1 CASIEGAGASVEQYF TGTGCCAGCATCGAAGGAGCGGGAGCTTCAGTTGAGCAGTACTTC
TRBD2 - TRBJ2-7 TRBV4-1 CASSQEPQRGYSYEQYF TGCGCCAGCAGCCAAGAGCCGCAGCGGGGCTACTCCTACGAGCAGTACTTC
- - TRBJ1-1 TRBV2 CASISNREAFF TGTGCCAGCATAAGTAACAGAGAAGCTTTCTTT
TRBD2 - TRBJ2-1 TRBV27 CASTVSGNSYNEQFF TGTGCCAGCACCGTTAGCGGGAACTCCTACAATGAGCAGTTCTTC
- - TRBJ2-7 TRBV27 CASSPPPGVVNEQYF TGTGCCAGCAGTCCCCCACCCGGGGTAGTGAACGAGCAGTACTTC
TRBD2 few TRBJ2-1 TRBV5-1 CASSSPPGRAFHEQFF TGCGCCAGCAGCTCCCCCCCCGGGAGGGCTTTCCATGAGCAGTTCTTC
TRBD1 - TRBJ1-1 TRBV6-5 CASSYSGTGFDTEAFF TGTGCCAGCAGTTACTCCGGGACAGGGTTCGACACTGAAGCTTTCTTT
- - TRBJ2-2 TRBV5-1 CASSEGTTNTGELFF TGCGCCAGCAGCGAGGGGACAACTAACACCGGGGAGCTGTTTTTT
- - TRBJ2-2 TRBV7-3 CASRSTGTGELFF TGTGCCAGCAGATCCACAGGCACCGGGGAGCTGTTTTTT
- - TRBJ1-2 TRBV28 CASYSRGYGYTF TGTGCCAGCTATTCCAGGGGCTATGGCTACACCTTC
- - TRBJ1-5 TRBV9 CASSVRGGDKSNQPQHF TGTGCCAGCAGCGTACGTGGGGGGGATAAGAGCAATCAACCCCAGCATTTT
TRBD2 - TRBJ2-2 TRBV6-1 CASSVAGVGELFF TGTGCCAGCAGTGTCGCGGGAGTCGGGGAGCTGTTTTTT
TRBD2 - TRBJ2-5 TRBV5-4 CASSLVAGGQETQYF TGTGCCAGCAGCTTGGTTGCGGGAGGGCAAGAGACCCAGTACTTC
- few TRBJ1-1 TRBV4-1 CASSNLGGGTEAFF TGCGCCAGCAGCAATCTGGGGGGTGGCACTGAAGCTTTCTTT
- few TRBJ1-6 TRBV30 CAWARGLNSPLHF TGTGCCTGGGCTAGGGGCCTAAATTCACCCCTCCACTTT
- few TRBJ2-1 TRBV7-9 CASSPTVRTETTRYEFF TGTGCCAGCAGCCCGACGGTCAGGACAGAAACAACTCGCTATGAGTTCTTC
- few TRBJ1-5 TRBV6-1 CASRDPSRGNQPQHF TGTGCCAGCAGGGACCCCAGCAGGGGCAATCAGCCCCAGCATTTT
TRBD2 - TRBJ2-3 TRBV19 CASSFGLAGYSDTQYF TGTGCCAGTAGTTTCGGACTAGCGGGATATTCAGATACGCAGTATTTT
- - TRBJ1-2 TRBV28 CASSSGYGYTF TGTGCCAGCAGTTCAGGCTATGGCTACACCTTC
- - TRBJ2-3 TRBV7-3 CASSPSSPVGDTQYF TGTGCCAGCAGCCCATCTAGCCCGGTTGGAGATACGCAGTATTTT
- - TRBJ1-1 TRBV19 CASSISPDSLMNTEAFF TGTGCCAGTAGTATTTCCCCTGACAGCCTCATGAACACTGAAGCTTTCTTT
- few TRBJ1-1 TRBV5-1 CASSLDRESTEAFF TGCGCCAGCAGCTTGGACAGGGAGAGTACTGAAGCTTTCTTT
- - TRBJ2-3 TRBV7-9 CASSLDVRTDTQYF TGTGCCAGCAGCTTAGACGTCCGGACAGATACGCAGTATTTT
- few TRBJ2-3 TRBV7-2 CASSPQRSSTDTQYF TGTGCCAGCAGCCCCCAGCGGTCCTCCACAGATACGCAGTATTTT
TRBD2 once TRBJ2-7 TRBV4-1 CASSRTSGTPYEQYF TGCGCCAGCAGCCGAACTAGCGGGACCCCCTACGAGCAGTACTTC
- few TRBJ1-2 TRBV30 CAWSVIGWGELGGYTF TGTGCCTGGAGTGTAATAGGATGGGGGGAATTAGGTGGCTACACCTTC
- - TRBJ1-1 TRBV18 CASSPQITGSAFF TGTGCCAGCTCACCACAGATTACAGGTTCAGCTTTCTTT